The present entry profiles one T cell receptor beta chain with its context. Its antigen remains unidentified. No base qualities exist here, and no much larger clone lies one base off it. The sample comes from a study of T cell responses to AZD1222 COVID-19 vaccine (dated by TCRdb to the early 2020s). About the investigation overall: AZD1222 recipients given second doses at about 4 weeks or at about 12 weeks were pooled, since spike-specific TCR depth and breadth were not found to differ between the two schedules. Trial participants were enrolled by age into subgroups of 18-55, 56-69 and 70-plus years, and approximately 150, 30 and 60 TCR-sequenced participants, respectively, were included in these subgroups. A total of more than 230 trial participants underwent TCR sequencing, of whom some 210 received two doses of AZD1222 and 26 received two doses of the MenACWY control vaccine.

According to the germline V gene, CDR1 reads SNHLY and CDR2 reads FYNNEI. V and J are trimmed by 4 bases and 2 bases, and the gene matches miss 7 bases of the junction. The CDR3 sequence holds 15 residues, the cysteine and phenylalanine included. The DNA shown is the 45-base CDR3, in frame from base 1. The time point label, as the study defines it: baseline before first vaccination. Samples from vaccinated people were obtained from the UK trials COV001 and COV002, which included a single-blind randomized controlled phase 2/3 trial of AZD1222 (ChAdOx1 nCoV-19) in healthy adults. For TCRbeta chain sequencing, PBMC samples from trial participants were taken at day 0 and at day 28 after the second dose. The CDR3 regions of human TCRbeta chains were analyzed by immunosequencing. The original methods were these. TCRs in the repertoires were compared against a reference library of SARS-CoV-2-specific TCRs that had been generated with the MIRA antigen-specificity platform. Breadth was defined as the fraction of unique TCRs that were SARS-CoV-2-associated, and depth was defined as the fraction of total T cells that were SARS-CoV-2-associated. Using the MIRA data, every spike-specific TCR was mapped to the spike region that the TCR reacted to and assigned to either a CD4 or a CD8 class. Log10-transformed breadth and depth values were compared by one-way ANOVA with Sidak's multiple comparisons tests. Drawn from immuneACCESS, this table holds only the in-frame rearrangements with V and J called that TCRdb kept. Clones are partly lost; checked studies trace under half to an unresolved V gene and leave the rest unexplained. V, J and clone size reflect that table, while D and trimming were determined from the DNA. Present in this sample are about 150,000 clones, more than 75% of which were seen just once. In total, the top ten clones hold under 20% of the sample.

What the study reported, not specific to this receptor: Reportedly, close to half of the unique spike-specific TCRs recognized epitopes lying outside the regions that are mutated in the B.1.351 and B.1.1.7 variants. Because no samples from the day 14 peak response were available, repertoires could be characterized only after the peak T cell response. A significant rise in spike-specific TCR breadth and depth was observed after two AZD1222 doses relative to day 0 and relative to MenACWY recipients. Conclusions about previously exposed vaccinees were limited because only six or seven AZD1222 recipients were SARS-CoV-2 seropositive at baseline. The 56-69-year group was small, and its depth increase did not reach significance, likely because of low power. CD4 TCRs associated with the vaccine covered the entire spike protein, and the dominant responses were in regions 160-218 and 743-854. Most participants were white British and females outnumbered males, and the authors suggested that clonal diversity may have been underestimated.

Specimen: peripheral blood, collected on day 0 of AZD1222 vaccination. The TCR originated in an adult in good health. The sequence links TRBV2 to TRBJ2-7; 8 bases in between match TRBD2. The CDR3 region reads CASSGGGRFAYEQYF. The DNA sequence follows: TGTGCCAGCAGTGGAGGCGGGAGGTTCGCCTACGAGCAGTACTTC. The entire variable domain, with the stretches around the CDR3 drawn from the reference TRBV2 and TRBJ2-7 proteins, is EPEVTQTPSHQVTQMGQEVILRCVPISNHLYFYWYRQILGQKVEFLVSFYNNEISEKSEIFDDQFSVERPDGSNFTLKIRSTKLEDSAMYFCASSGGGRFAYEQYFGPGTRLTVT.